The T cell receptor (beta chain) under discussion was sequenced for a study of regulatory T cells in long-lasting Graves disease. Across the study: Persistent Graves' disease required over 5 years of antithyroid drugs and positive TSH receptor antibodies. Points from the study as a whole: Persistent disease preferred TRBV28, TRBJ1-2 and TRBJ2-5.

Sample time point: persistent/refractory GD, antithyroid drugs over 5 years with positive TRAb. TCR sequences were obtained from RNA taken from PBMCs. Graves' disease diagnosis relied on American Thyroid Association guidelines. CDR1 and CDR2 from the germline V gene are LNHDA and SQIVND (reference sequence). The junction had 14 bases not matched to a gene; V was cut back by 3 bases and J by 0 bases. This CDR3 has 19 residues. Researchers made TCR beta libraries by using iRepertoire HTBI primers and running Arm-PCR on CDR3 regions. TCRdb re-called the multiplex PCR reads through MiXCR, storing one row per CDR3 protein. This sample has about 470,000 distinct CDR3 sequences; roughly 20% occur once, and the top ten carry 7% to 10%. In the case of this clonotype: Its antigen is unknown.

The TCR sequence derives from a female donor with Graves disease. The sample was peripheral blood mononuclear cells (PBMCs), taken when the disease was refractory, from a patient treated with antithyroid drugs. The rearrangement uses TRBV19 and TRBJ1-5; 7 positions match TRBD1. CDR3 bases: TGTGCCAGTAGTATGACTTGGGGTGACAGGGATGATAGCAATCAGCCCCAGCATTTT. Amino acids: CASSMTWGDRDDSNQPQHF.